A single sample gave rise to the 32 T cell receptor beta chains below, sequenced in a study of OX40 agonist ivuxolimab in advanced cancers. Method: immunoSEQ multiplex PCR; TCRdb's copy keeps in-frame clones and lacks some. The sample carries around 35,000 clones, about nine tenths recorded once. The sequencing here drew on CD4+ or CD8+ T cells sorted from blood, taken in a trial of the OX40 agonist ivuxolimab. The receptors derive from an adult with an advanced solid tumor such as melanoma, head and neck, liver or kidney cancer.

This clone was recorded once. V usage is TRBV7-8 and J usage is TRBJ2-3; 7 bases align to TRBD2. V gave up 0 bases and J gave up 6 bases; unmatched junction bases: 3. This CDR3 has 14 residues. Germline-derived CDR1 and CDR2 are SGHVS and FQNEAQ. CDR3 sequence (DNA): TGTGCCAGCAGCTTAGCGGGAGGGGCCGATACGCAGTATTTT. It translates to CASSLAGGADTQYF.

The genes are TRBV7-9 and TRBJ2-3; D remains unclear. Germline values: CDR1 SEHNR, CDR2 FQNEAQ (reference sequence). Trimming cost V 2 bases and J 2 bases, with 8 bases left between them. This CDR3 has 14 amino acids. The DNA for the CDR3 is TGTGCCAGCAGCTTATTGGGGAACACAGATACGCAGTATTTT. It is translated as CASSLLGNTDTQYF.

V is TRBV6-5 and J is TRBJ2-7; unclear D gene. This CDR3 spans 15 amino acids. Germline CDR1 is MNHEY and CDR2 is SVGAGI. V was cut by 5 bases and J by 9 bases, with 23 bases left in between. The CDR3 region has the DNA TGTGCCAGCAGTCCCGCCCGGACGGGCTCTCTTGGGCAGTACTTC. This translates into CASSPARTGSLGQYF.

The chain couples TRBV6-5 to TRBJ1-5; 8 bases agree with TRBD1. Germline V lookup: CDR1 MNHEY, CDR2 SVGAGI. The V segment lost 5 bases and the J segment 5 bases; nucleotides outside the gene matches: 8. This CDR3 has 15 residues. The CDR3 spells CASSLGQGSDQPQHF. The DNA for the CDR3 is TGTGCCAGCAGTCTTGGACAGGGTTCAGATCAGCCCCAGCATTTT.

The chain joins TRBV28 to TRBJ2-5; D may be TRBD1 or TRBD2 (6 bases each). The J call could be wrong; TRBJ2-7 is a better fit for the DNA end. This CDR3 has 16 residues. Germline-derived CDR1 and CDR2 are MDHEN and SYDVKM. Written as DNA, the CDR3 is TGTGCCAGCAGACCAACCTGGGGGGCGTTTAATTACGAGCAGTACTTC. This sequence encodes CASRPTWGAFNYEQYF.

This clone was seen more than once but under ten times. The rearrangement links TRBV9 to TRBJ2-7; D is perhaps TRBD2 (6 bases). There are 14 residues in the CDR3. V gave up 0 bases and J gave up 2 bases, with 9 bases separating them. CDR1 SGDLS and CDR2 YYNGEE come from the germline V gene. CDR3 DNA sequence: TGTGCCAGCAGCGTAGGCGCGGGACCCTACGAGCAGTACTTC. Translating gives CASSVGAGPYEQYF.

The CDR3, as DNA: TGCGCCAGCAGCGGAACCGGGCCCTCATCCCCTCTCTACGAGCAGTACTTC. Its translation is CASSGTGPSSPLYEQYF. The rearrangement uses TRBV5-1 and TRBJ2-7; D gene uncertain. Germline V gene sequence: CDR1 SGHRS, CDR2 YFSETQ. Trimming shortened V by 4 bases and J by 3 bases, and 23 bases separated the two germline ends. This CDR3 contains 17 residues.

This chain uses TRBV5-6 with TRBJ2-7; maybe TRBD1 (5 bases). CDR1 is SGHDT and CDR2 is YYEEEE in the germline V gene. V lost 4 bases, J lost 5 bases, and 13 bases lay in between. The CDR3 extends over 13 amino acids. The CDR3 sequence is CASSPWGVNEQYF. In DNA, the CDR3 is TGTGCCAGCAGCCCGTGGGGCGTTAACGAGCAGTACTTC.

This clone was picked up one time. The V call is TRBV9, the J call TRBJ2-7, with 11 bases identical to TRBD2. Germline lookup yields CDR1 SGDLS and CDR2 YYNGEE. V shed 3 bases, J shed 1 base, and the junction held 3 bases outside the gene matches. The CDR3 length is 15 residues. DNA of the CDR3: TGTGCCAGCAGCGGTGGACTAGCGGGTTCCTACGAGCAGTACTTC. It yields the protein CASSGGLAGSYEQYF. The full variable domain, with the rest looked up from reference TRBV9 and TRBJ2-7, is DSGVTQTPKHLITATGQRVTLRCSPRSGDLSVYWYQQSLDQGLQFLIQYYNGEERAKGNILERFSAQQFPDLHSELNLSSLELGDSALYFCASSGGLAGSYEQYFGPGTRLTVT.

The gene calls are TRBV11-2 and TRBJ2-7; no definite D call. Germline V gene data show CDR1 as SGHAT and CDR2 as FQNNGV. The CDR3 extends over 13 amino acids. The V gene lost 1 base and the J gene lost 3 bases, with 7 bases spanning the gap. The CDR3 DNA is TGTGCCAGCAGCTTAGGCAGATTCTACGAGCAGTACTTC. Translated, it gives CASSLGRFYEQYF.

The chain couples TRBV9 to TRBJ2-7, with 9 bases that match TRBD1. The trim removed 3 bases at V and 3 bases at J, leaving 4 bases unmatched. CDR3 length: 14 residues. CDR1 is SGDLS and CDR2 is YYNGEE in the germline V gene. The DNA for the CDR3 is TGTGCCAGCAGCGCTGGGACAGGGCACTACGAGCAGTACTTC. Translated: CASSAGTGHYEQYF.

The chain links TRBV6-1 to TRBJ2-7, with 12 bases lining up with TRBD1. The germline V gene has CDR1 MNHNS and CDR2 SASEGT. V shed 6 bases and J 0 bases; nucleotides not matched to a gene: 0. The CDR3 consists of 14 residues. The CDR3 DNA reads TGTGCCAGCAGGGGACAGGGGGCCTCCTACGAGCAGTACTTC. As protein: CASRGQGASYEQYF.

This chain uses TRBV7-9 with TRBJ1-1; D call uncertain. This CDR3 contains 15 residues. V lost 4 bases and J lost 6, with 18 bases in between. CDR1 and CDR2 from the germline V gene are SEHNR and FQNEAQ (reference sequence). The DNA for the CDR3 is TGTGCCAGCAGCTCGTATAACCTATTTGGCTCTGAAGCTTTCTTT. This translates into CASSSYNLFGSEAFF.

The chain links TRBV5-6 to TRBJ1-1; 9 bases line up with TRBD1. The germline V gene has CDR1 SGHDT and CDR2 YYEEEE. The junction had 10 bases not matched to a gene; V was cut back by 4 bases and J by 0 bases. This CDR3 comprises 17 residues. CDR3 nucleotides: TGTGCCAGCAGCAACGTGGACAGGGGACGTATGAACACTGAAGCTTTCTTT. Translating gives CASSNVDRGRMNTEAFF.

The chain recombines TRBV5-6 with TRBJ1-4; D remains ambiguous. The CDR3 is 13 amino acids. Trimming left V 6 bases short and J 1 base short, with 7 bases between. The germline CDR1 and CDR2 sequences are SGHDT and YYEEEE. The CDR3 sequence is CASNLGTNEKLFF. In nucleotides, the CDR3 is TGTGCCAGCAATTTGGGAACTAATGAAAAACTGTTTTTT.

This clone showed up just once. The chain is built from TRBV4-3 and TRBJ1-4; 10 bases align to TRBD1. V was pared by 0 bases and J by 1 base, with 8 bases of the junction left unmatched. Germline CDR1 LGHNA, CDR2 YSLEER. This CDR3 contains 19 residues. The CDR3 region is CASSQEIDRGHVTNEKLFF. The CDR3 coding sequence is TGCGCCAGCAGCCAAGAAATAGACAGGGGGCACGTAACTAATGAAAAACTGTTTTTT.

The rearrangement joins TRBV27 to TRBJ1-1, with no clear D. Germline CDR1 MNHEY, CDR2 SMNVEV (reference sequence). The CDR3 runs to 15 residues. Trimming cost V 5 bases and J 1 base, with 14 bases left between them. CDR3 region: CASSVHPRENTEAFF. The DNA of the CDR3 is TGTGCCAGCAGTGTCCACCCACGGGAGAACACTGAAGCTTTCTTT.

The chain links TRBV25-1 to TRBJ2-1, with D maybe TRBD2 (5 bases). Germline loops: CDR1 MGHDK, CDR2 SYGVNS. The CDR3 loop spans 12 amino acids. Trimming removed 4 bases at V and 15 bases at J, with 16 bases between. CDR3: CASSAEGTVWFF. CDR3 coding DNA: TGTGCCAGCAGTGCCGAGGGTACCGTTTGGTTCTTC.

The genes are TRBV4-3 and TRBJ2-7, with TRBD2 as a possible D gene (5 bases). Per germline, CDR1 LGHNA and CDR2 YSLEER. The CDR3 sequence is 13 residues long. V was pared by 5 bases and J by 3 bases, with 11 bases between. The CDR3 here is CASSGIGNYEQYF. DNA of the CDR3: TGCGCCAGCAGCGGAATCGGGAACTACGAGCAGTACTTC.

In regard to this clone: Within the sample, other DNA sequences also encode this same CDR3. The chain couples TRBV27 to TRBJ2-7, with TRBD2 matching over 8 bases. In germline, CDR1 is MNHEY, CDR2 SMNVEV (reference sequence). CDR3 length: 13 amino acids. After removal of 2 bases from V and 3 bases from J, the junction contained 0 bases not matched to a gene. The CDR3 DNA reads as TGTGCCAGCAGTTTAGGGACTAGCTACGAGCAGTACTTC. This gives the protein CASSLGTSYEQYF.

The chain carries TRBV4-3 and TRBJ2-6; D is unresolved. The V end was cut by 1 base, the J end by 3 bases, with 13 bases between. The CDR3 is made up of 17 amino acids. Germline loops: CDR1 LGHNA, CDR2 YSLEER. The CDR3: CASSQGAAGSGANVLTF. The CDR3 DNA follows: TGCGCCAGCAGCCAAGGGGCGGCCGGCAGTGGGGCCAACGTCCTGACTTTC.

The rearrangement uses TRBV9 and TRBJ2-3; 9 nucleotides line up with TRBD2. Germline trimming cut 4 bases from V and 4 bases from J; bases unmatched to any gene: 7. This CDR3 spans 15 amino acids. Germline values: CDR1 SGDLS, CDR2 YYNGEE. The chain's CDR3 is CASSYYSGSSDTQYF. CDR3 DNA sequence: TGTGCCAGCAGCTACTATAGCGGGAGTTCAGATACGCAGTATTTT. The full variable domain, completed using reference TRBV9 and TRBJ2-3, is DSGVTQTPKHLITATGQRVTLRCSPRSGDLSVYWYQQSLDQGLQFLIQYYNGEERAKGNILERFSAQQFPDLHSELNLSSLELGDSALYFCASSYYSGSSDTQYFGPGTRLTVL.

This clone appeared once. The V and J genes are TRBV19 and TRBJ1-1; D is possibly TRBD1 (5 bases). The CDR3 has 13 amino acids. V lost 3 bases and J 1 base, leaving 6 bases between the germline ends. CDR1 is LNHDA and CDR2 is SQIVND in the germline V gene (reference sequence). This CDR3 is CASSIGGNTEAFF. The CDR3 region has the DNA TGTGCCAGTAGTATCGGGGGGAACACTGAAGCTTTCTTT.

The CDR3 DNA reads TGTGCCAGCAGCATAAACGGGGGGCCGATGACCTACGAGCAGTACTTC. It codes for CASSINGGPMTYEQYF. The V and J genes are TRBV7-3 and TRBJ2-7, with D tentatively TRBD2 (7 bases). Trimming removed 5 bases at V and 2 bases at J, with 19 bases between. Germline lookup yields CDR1 SGHTA and CDR2 FQGTGA. The length of the CDR3 is 16 residues.

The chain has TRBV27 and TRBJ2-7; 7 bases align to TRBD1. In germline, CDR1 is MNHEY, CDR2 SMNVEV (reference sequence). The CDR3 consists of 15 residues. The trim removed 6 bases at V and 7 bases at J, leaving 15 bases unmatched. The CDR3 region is CASSPFPGGMDEQYF. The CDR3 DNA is TGTGCCAGCAGCCCATTCCCAGGGGGAATGGATGAGCAGTACTTC.

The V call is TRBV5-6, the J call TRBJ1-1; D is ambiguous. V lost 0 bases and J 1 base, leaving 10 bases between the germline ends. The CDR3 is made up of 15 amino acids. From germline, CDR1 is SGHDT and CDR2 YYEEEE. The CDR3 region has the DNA TGTGCCAGCAGCTTGGGTTACATGGGGAACACTGAAGCTTTCTTT. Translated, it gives CASSLGYMGNTEAFF. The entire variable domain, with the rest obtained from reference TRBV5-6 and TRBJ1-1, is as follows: DAGVTQSPTHLIKTRGQQVTLRCSPKSGHDTVSWYQQALGQGPQFIFQYYEEEERQRGNFPDRFSGHQFPNYSSELNVNALLLGDSALYLCASSLGYMGNTEAFFGQGTRLTVV.

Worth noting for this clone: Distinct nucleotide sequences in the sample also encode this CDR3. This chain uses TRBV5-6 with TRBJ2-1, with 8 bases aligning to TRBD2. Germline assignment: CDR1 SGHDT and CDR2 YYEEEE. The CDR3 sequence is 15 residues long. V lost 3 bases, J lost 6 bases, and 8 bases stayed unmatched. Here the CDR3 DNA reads TGTGCCAGCAGCTCCCCCGGGACTAGTGGCAATGAGCAGTTCTTC. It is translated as CASSSPGTSGNEQFF.

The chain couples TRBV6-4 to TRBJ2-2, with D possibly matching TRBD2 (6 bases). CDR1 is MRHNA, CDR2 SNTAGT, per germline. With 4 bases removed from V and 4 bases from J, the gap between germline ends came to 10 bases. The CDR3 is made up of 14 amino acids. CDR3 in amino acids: CASSGGTTTGELFF. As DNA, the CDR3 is TGTGCCAGCAGTGGCGGGACCACCACCGGGGAGCTGTTTTTT.

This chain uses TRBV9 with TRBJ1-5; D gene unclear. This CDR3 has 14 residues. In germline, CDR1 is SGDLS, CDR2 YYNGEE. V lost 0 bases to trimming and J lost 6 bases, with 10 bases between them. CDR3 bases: TGTGCCAGCAGCGTAGGCAGCTGGGGTCAGCCCCAGCATTTT. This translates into CASSVGSWGQPQHF.

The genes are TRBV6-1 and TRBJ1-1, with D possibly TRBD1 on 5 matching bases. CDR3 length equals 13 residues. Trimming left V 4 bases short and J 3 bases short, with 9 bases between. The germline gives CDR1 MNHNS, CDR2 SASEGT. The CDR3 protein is CASSGSGYTEAFF. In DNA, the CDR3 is TGTGCCAGCAGTGGGTCAGGGTACACTGAAGCTTTCTTT.

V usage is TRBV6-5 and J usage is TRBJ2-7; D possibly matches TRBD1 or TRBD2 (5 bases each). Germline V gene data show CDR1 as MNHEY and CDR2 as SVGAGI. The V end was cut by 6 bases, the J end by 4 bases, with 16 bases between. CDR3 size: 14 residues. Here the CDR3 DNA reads TGTGCCAGCAGCGTCGACCCCGGGACGTACGAGCAGTACTTC. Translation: CASSVDPGTYEQYF.

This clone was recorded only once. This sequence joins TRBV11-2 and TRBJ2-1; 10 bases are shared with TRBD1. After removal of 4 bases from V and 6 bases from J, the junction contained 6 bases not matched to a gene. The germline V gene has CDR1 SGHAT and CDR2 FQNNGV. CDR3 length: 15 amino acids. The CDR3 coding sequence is TGTGCCAGCAGCTCGACAGGGGGCAAGGTCAATGAGCAGTTCTTC. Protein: CASSSTGGKVNEQFF. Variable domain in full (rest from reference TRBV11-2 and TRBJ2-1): EAGVAQSPRYKIIEKRQSVAFWCNPISGHATLYWYQQILGQGPKLLIQFQNNGVVDDSQLPKDRFSAERLKGVDSTLKIQPAKLEDSAVYLCASSSTGGKVNEQFFGPGTRLTVL.